A single sample gave rise to the 8 T cell receptor beta chains below, sequenced in a study of blood T cell repertoires in COVID-19. The assay was immunoSEQ multiplex PCR, and TCRdb's table has in-frame clones only and misses some. The data contain about 95,000 clones, roughly four fifths of them singletons. The sample taken for sequencing was peripheral blood. Receptors originate from an older man with COVID-19, enrolled during active disease.

This sequence joins TRBV7-8 and TRBJ1-5; 7 bases fit TRBD1. The V gene end was trimmed by 5 bases and the J gene end by 0 bases; junction bases not matched to a gene: 4. The CDR3 runs 15 residues. Germline loops: CDR1 SGHVS, CDR2 FQNEAQ. This CDR3 is CASSKGQRSNQPQHF. CDR3 nucleotide sequence: TGTGCCAGCAGCAAGGGACAGCGTAGCAATCAGCCCCAGCATTTT.

This chain connects TRBV5-1 to TRBJ2-3; the D is unclear. CDR1 is SGHRS, CDR2 YFSETQ, per germline. V lost 0 bases and J lost 2, with 10 bases in between. The CDR3 covers 15 residues. This CDR3 is CASSLGQRLTDTQYF. For the CDR3, the DNA is TGCGCCAGCAGCTTGGGCCAGCGACTCACAGATACGCAGTATTTT.

The chain recombines TRBV5-1 with TRBJ1-2, with TRBD1 identical over 10 bases. V gave up 5 bases and J gave up 7 bases; unmatched junction bases: 5. CDR1 and CDR2 from the germline V gene are SGHRS and YFSETQ. The CDR3 runs to 13 residues. This chain's CDR3 is CASSGTGATGYTF. The DNA for the CDR3 is TGCGCCAGCAGTGGGACAGGGGCGACTGGCTACACCTTC. The complete variable domain, with remaining parts taken from reference TRBV5-1 and TRBJ1-2, reads KAGVTQTPRYLIKTRGQQVTLSCSPISGHRSVSWYQQTPGQGLQFLFEYFSETQRNKGNFPGRFSGRQFSNSRSEMNVSTLELGDSALYLCASSGTGATGYTFGSGTRLTVV.

The chain couples TRBV19 to TRBJ1-2; D is unclear. The CDR3 is 13 residues long. Per germline, CDR1 LNHDA and CDR2 SQIVND (reference sequence). Trimming shortened V by 7 bases and J by 2 bases, and 11 bases separated the two germline ends. CDR3 nucleotide sequence: TGTGCCAGTACAACGCAGTACAACTATGGCTACACCTTC. It is translated as CASTTQYNYGYTF.

The chain recombines TRBV18 with TRBJ1-5; the match to TRBD1 covers 8 bases. The CDR3 is 13 amino acids. Germline values: CDR1 KGHSH, CDR2 LQKENI. V trimming: 6 bases; J trimming: 5 bases; junction bases outside the gene matches: 3. CDR3 protein: CASSLDRDQPQHF. CDR3 nucleotide sequence: TGTGCCAGCTCGCTGGACAGGGATCAGCCCCAGCATTTT.

V usage is TRBV9 and J usage is TRBJ2-1; tentative D call: TRBD2 (6 bases). This CDR3 is 15 amino acids long. Germline V gives CDR1 SGDLS, CDR2 YYNGEE. Deletions cut 3 bases from V and 7 bases from J, with 17 bases between. The CDR3 loop reads CASSGPEGSGNEQFF. The CDR3 DNA is TGTGCCAGCAGCGGCCCGGAGGGGAGCGGGAATGAGCAGTTCTTC.

V gene TRBV2 combines with J gene TRBJ2-5; 7 nucleotides agree with TRBD2. The CDR3 totals 15 residues. Germline V lookup: CDR1 SNHLY, CDR2 FYNNEI. V was clipped by 5 bases and J by 5 bases; unmatched bases: 11. The CDR3 coding sequence is TGTGCCAGCAGTAAACCTGGGGGGGGTGTCGAGACCCAGTACTTC. Translating it yields CASSKPGGGVETQYF. The variable domain in full, with the rest retrieved from reference TRBV2 and TRBJ2-5, is EPEVTQTPSHQVTQMGQEVILRCVPISNHLYFYWYRQILGQKVEFLVSFYNNEISEKSEIFDDQFSVERPDGSNFTLKIRSTKLEDSAMYFCASSKPGGGVETQYFGPGTRLLVL.

The V and J genes are TRBV2 and TRBJ2-3; the D gene is possibly TRBD1 (6 bases). CDR3 size: 15 residues. The V gene's germline CDR1 is SNHLY and CDR2 FYNNEI. Trimming removed 5 bases at V and 1 base at J, with 13 bases between. The CDR3 DNA sequence: TGTGCCAGCAGTCGCAGGGGAGTGGGCACAGATACGCAGTATTTT. Its translation is CASSRRGVGTDTQYF. Full variable domain (missing parts from reference TRBV2 and TRBJ2-3): EPEVTQTPSHQVTQMGQEVILRCVPISNHLYFYWYRQILGQKVEFLVSFYNNEISEKSEIFDDQFSVERPDGSNFTLKIRSTKLEDSAMYFCASSRRGVGTDTQYFGPGTRLTVL.